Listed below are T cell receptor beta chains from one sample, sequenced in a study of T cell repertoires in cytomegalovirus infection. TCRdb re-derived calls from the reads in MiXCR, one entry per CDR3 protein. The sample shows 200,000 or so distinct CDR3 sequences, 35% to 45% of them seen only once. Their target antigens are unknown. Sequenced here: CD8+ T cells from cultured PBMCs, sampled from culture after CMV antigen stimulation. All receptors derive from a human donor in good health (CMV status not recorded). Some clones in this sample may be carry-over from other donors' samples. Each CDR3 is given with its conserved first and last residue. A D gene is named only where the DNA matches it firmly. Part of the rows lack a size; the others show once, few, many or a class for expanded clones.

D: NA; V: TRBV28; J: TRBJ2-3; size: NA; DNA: TGTGCCAGCAGTTTAGGTTCCGGCACAGATACGCAGTATTTT; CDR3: CASSLGSGTDTQYF
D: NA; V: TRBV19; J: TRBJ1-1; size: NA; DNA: TGTGCCAGTAGTAAAACTCAGGGCCGTGGGAGGACTGAAGCTTTCTTT; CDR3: CASSKTQGRGRTEAFF
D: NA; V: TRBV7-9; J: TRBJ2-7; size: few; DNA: TGTGCCAGCAGCTTAGGAGCGTCTGAGCAGTACTTC; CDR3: CASSLGASEQYF
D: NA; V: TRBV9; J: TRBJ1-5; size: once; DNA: TGTGCCAGAGAACAGGGAGATAGCAATCAGCCCCAGCATTTT; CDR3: CAREQGDSNQPQHF
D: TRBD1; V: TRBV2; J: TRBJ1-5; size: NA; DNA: TGTGCCATCTCGACAGGGGGTAGCGATCAGCCCCAGCATTTT; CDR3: CAISTGGSDQPQHF
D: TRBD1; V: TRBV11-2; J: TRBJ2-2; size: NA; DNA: TGTGCCAGCATCGGACAGGGTAATACCGGGGAGCTGTTTTTT; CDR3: CASIGQGNTGELFF
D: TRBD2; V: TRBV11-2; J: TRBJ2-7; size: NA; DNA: TGTGCCAGCAGAGCTAGCGGGGCGCCCTCCTACGAGCAGTACTTC; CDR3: CASRASGAPSYEQYF
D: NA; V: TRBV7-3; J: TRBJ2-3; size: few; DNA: TGTGCCAGCAGCCCCGACCGCACAGATACGCAGTATTTT; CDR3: CASSPDRTDTQYF
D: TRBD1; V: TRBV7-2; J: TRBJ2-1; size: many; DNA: TGTGCCAGCAGCCCGGGACAGGGACGGGATGAGCAGTTCTTC; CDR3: CASSPGQGRDEQFF
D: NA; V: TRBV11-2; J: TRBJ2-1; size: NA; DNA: TGTGCCAGCAGCTTAGTGGGTAGGTACAATGAGCAGTTCTTC; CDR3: CASSLVGRYNEQFF
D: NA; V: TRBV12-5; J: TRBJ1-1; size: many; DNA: TGTGCTAGTGGTTTGCCACAGGAGCTGGCCTTCTTT; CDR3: CASGLPQELAFF
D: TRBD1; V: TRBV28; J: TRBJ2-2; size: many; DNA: TGTGCCAGCAGTGCTGACAGGGTTATGCCCGGGGAGCTGTTTTTT; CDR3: CASSADRVMPGELFF
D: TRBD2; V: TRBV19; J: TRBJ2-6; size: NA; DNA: TGTGCCAGTAGTATACCGGCGGGGACTACAACTTACTCTGGGGCCAACGTCCTGACTTTC; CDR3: CASSIPAGTTTYSGANVLTF
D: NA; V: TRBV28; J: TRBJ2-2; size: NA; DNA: TGTGCCAGCAGAATGGGACGGCGAGGGGGCACCGGGGAGCTGTTTTTT; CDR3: CASRMGRRGGTGELFF
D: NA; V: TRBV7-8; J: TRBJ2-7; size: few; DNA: TGTGCCAGCAGTTTCGCCGACTCCTACGAGCAGTACTTC; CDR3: CASSFADSYEQYF
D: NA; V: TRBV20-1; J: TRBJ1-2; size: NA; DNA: TGCAGTGCTAGACTCCGGTCCAGCTATGGCTACACCTTC; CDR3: CSARLRSSYGYTF
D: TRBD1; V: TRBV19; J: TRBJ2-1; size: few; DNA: TGTGCCAGTAGTCCGGACAGGGGGTTATACAATGAGCAGTTCTTC; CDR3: CASSPDRGLYNEQFF
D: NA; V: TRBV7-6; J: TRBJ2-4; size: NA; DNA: TGTGCCAGCAGCCCCGCCGGGACCTCAGGGGACTTTCAGTACTTC; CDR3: CASSPAGTSGDFQYF
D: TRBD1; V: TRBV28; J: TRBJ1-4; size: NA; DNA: TGTGCCAGCAGTTTTTGGGGACAGAGTAATGAAAAACTGTTTTTT; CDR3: CASSFWGQSNEKLFF
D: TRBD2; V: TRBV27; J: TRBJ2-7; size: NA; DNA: TGTGCCAGCAGTCTGCGGGTAGCGGGAGGGTCCTACGAGCAGTACTTC; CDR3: CASSLRVAGGSYEQYF
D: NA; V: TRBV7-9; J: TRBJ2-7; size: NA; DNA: TGTGCCAGTTCGGAGGCTACCTACGAGCAGTACTTC; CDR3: CASSEATYEQYF
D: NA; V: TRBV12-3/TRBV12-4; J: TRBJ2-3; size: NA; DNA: TGTGCCAGCAGCCATGGGGACGATGGCACAGATACGCAGTATTTT; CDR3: CASSHGDDGTDTQYF
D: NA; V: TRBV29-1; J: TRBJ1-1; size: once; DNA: NA; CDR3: CSVEVGGGSGFF
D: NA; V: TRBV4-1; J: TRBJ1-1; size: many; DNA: TGCGCCAGCTCACCTAGCGGGAACACTGAAGCTTTCTTT; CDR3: CASSPSGNTEAFF
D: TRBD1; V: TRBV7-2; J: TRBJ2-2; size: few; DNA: TGTGCCAGCAGCTTACGGGCAGGGGGCTTCACCGGGGAGCTGTTTTTT; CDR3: CASSLRAGGFTGELFF
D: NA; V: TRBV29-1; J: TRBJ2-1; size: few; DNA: TGCAGCGTTGTTCCGTGGGGGAGCTCCTACAATGAGCAGTTCTTC; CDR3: CSVVPWGSSYNEQFF
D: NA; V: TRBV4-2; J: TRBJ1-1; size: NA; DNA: TGTGCCAGCAGCCACCTCCTTGAAACTTTCTTT; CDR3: CASSHLLETFF
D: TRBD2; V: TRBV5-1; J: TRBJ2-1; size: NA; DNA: TGCGCCAGCAGGATTGGCGGGGGGGCAGTCAATGAGCAGTTCTTC; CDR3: CASRIGGGAVNEQFF
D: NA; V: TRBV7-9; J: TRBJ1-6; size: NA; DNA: TGTGCCACCGAGGGAGGGGTACGCCGTTCACCCCTCCACTTT; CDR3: CATEGGVRRSPLHF
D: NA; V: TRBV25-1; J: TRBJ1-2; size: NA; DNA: TGTGCCAGCAGTGAATATGAGGCGGCGGACTATGGCTACACCTTC; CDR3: CASSEYEAADYGYTF
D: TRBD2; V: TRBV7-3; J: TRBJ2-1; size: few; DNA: TGTGCCAGCAGTCTAGGGTTCGGGAGGGGGAATGAGCAGTTCTTC; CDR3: CASSLGFGRGNEQFF
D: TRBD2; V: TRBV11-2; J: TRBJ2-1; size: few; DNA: TGTGCCAGCAGCTTAGGACGCGGGAGGGTATACAATGAGCAGTTCTTC; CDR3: CASSLGRGRVYNEQFF
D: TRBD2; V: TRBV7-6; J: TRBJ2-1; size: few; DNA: TGTGCCAGCAGCTCCCGGGACTATCGCTCCTACAATGAGCAGTTCTTC; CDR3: CASSSRDYRSYNEQFF
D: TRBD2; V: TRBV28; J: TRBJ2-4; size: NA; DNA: TGTGCCAGCAGGAGCGGGAGGGGGAACATTCAGTACTTC; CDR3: CASRSGRGNIQYF
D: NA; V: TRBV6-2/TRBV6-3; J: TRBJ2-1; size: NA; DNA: TGTGCCAGCAGTACTTCAGGGCGTAGTAGCCTATACAATGAGCAGTTCTTC; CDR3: CASSTSGRSSLYNEQFF
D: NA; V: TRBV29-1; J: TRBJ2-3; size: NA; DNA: TGCAGCGTTGAAGAAGGTAGGACAGATACGCAGTATTTT; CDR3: CSVEEGRTDTQYF
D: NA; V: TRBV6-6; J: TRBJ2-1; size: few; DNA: TGTGCCAGCAGTTACTCCGACGAGAATGAGCAGTTCTTC; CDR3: CASSYSDENEQFF
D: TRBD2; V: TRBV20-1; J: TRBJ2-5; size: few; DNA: TGCAGTGCTAGGGTCCCCTCTCTTCGCGGGGGGCCTAAGGGAGAGACCCAGTACTTC; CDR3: CSARVPSLRGGPKGETQYF
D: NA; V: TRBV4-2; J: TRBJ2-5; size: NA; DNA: TGTGCCAGCAGCCAAGATTGGGACCCCCTCGGGGAGACCCAGTACTTC; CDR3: CASSQDWDPLGETQYF
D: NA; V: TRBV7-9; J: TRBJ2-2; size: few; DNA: TGTGCCAGCAGCCCATCCGCCAGGGGAGAGAACACCGGGGAGCTGTTTTTT; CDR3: CASSPSARGENTGELFF
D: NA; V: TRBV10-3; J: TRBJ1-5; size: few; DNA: TGTGCCATCAGTGCCGGGAAGAGCAATCAGCCCCAGCATTTT; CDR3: CAISAGKSNQPQHF
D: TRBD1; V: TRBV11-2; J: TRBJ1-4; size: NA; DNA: TGTGCCAGCAGCTCACCCGGGACAGGGCTCCTAAATGAAAAACTGTTTTTT; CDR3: CASSSPGTGLLNEKLFF
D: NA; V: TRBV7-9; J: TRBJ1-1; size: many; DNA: TGTGCCAGCACCCCAGGGTGGACTGAAGCTTTCTTT; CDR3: CASTPGWTEAFF
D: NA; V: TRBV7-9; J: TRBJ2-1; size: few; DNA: TGTGCCAGCAGGGGCAGGGCGGAGGAGCAGTTCTTC; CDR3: CASRGRAEEQFF
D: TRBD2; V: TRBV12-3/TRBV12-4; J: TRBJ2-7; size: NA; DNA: TGTGCCAGCAGTGCTAGTTGGGGGGGAAGCTACGAGCAGTACTTC; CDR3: CASSASWGGSYEQYF
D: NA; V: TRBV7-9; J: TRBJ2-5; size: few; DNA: TGTGCCAGCACCAGAGGAGGGGAAGAGACCCAGTACTTC; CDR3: CASTRGGEETQYF
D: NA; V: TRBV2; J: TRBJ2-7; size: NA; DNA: TGTGCCAGCTCCGACCGTTCCTACGAGCAGTACTTC; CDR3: CASSDRSYEQYF
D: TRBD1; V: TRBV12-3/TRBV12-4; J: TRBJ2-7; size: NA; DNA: TGTGCCAGCAGTTTAGGACAGGGGATTTACTTC; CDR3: CASSLGQGIYF
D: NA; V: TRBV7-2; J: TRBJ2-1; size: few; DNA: TGTGCCAGCAGCTTCCGGGACGCCTACAATGAGCAGTTCTTC; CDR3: CASSFRDAYNEQFF
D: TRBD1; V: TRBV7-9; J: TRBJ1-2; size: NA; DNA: TGTGCCAGCAGCTGGGACAGGCTTTATGGCTACACCTTC; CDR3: CASSWDRLYGYTF